Presented here are 22 T cell receptor beta chains from one specimen sequenced in a study of blood T cells in healthy people across ages. Then a second PCR, running roughly 7 to 11 cycles, was carried out with a sample-barcoded 5' primer and a J-beta primer mix. Using its own MiXCR run on the 5' RACE reads, TCRdb lists one record per CDR3 protein. The sample lists more than 1,000,000 distinct CDR3 sequences; under 30% were seen once. This sample was shared with a second study, whose subject was T cells of mothers and their children.

The sample comprised blood. The receptor set was obtained from a girl between 2 and 10 years old in good health.

This clonotype was found a few times. The CDR3 region is CASSRTLITYTQYF. Written as DNA, the CDR3 is TGTGCCAGCAGTCGGACCCTCATAACTTATACGCAGTATTTT. This chain connects TRBV5-6 to TRBJ2-3; D gene unclear. Trimming removed 5 bases from V and 7 bases from J, with 17 bases in between. CDR1 is SGHDT, CDR2 YYEEEE, per germline. The CDR3 is 14 amino acids. Combining the CDR3 with reference TRBV5-6 and TRBJ2-3 gives the whole variable domain DAGVTQSPTHLIKTRGQQVTLRCSPKSGHDTVSWYQQALGQGPQFIFQYYEEEERQRGNFPDRFSGHQFPNYSSELNVNALLLGDSALYLCASSRTLITYTQYFGPGTRLTVL.

The chain is built from TRBV4-1 and TRBJ1-4; weak D call: TRBD1 (5 bases). The length of the CDR3 is 15 residues. V was pared by 3 bases and J by 4 bases, with 12 bases between. The germline CDR1 and CDR2 sequences are MGHRA and YSYEKL. The CDR3 nucleotides read TGCGCCAGCAGCCATGGTCCAGGGAGTAATGAAAAACTGTTTTTT. This codes for CASSHGPGSNEKLFF.

The chain recombines TRBV6-6 with TRBJ1-2, with D perhaps TRBD1 (6 bases). Germline assignment: CDR1 MNHNY and CDR2 SVGAGI (reference sequence). Trimming left V 8 bases short and J 8 bases short, with 18 bases between. The CDR3 covers 13 residues. The CDR3 DNA sequence: TGTGCCAGCGGCCTAGGGGGGGTAGGAGGCTACACCTTC. Amino acid sequence: CASGLGGVGGYTF.

The rearrangement links TRBV2 to TRBJ1-1, with D perhaps matching TRBD1 (6 bases). The CDR3 totals 15 residues. The germline V gene has CDR1 SNHLY and CDR2 FYNNEI. The germline V and J ends were trimmed by 7 bases and 1 base, with 16 bases remaining between them. CDR3 sequence reads: CASNKQGYGNTEAFF. DNA of the CDR3: TGTGCCAGCAATAAACAGGGCTACGGGAACACTGAAGCTTTCTTT.

The chain couples TRBV27 to TRBJ2-1; 10 positions match TRBD2. V was clipped by 2 bases and J by 5 bases; unmatched bases: 6. The V gene's germline CDR1 is MNHEY and CDR2 SMNVEV (reference sequence). This CDR3 contains 16 residues. CDR3 loop: CASSLPSGRANNEQFF. CDR3 in DNA: TGTGCCAGCAGTTTACCCAGCGGGAGGGCCAACAATGAGCAGTTCTTC.

This clonotype was observed a few times. The chain couples TRBV7-2 to TRBJ2-1; tentative D call: TRBD2 (6 bases). The CDR3 has 14 amino acids. Germline CDR1 and CDR2: SGHTA and FQGNSA. The ends were cut back, 6 bases at V and 0 bases at J, with 9 bases in the middle. This CDR3 is CASRSGSSYNEQFF. The CDR3 DNA follows: TGTGCCAGCAGGTCCGGGAGCTCCTACAATGAGCAGTTCTTC. Filled out from reference TRBV7-2 and TRBJ2-1, the complete variable domain reads GAGVSQSPSNKVTEKGKDVELRCDPISGHTALYWYRQSLGQGLEFLIYFQGNSAPDKSGLPSDRFSAERTGGSVSTLTIQRTQQEDSAVYLCASRSGSSYNEQFFGPGTRLTVL.

The chain couples TRBV28 to TRBJ2-7; 12 bases align to TRBD2. The V gene's germline CDR1 is MDHEN and CDR2 SYDVKM. Trimming removed 6 bases from V and 3 bases from J; junction bases left unmatched: 15. The CDR3 runs 18 residues. CDR3 sequence reads: CASSTLAGGPVSRYEQYF. The CDR3 DNA reads TGTGCCAGCAGCACACTAGCGGGAGGCCCCGTTTCCCGCTACGAGCAGTACTTC.

The chain carries TRBV9 and TRBJ2-1, with 9 bases identical to TRBD1. Matching the DNA end better, TRBJ2-5 makes the J call doubtful. The CDR3 spans 15 residues. CDR1 and CDR2 from the germline V gene are SGDLS and YYNGEE. The CDR3 DNA reads TGTGCCAGCAGCGCGGGACAGGGTGTACAAGAGACCCAGTACTTC. Its translation: CASSAGQGVQETQYF.

This clonotype appeared a few times. The V and J genes are TRBV6-5 and TRBJ2-7, with D possibly being TRBD1 or TRBD2 (6 bases each). This CDR3 spans 13 amino acids. Trimming left V 5 bases short and J 2 bases short, with 10 bases between. The V gene's germline CDR1 is MNHEY and CDR2 SVGAGI. Here the CDR3 reads CASSRGAPYEQYF. The DNA of the CDR3 is TGTGCCAGCAGTAGGGGGGCTCCCTACGAGCAGTACTTC.

Concerning this clonotype: Its ends do not fully match the called genes, so a read error is possible. The CDR3 region is CASSLVAGGIYNKQFF. Written as DNA, the CDR3 is TGCGCCAGCAGCTTGGTGGCGGGGGGGATTTACAATAAGCAGTTCTTC. The gene calls are TRBV5-1 and TRBJ2-5; 9 positions agree with TRBD2. The tail of the sequence fits TRBJ2-1 better, so the J call may be wrong. Germline CDR1 is SGHRS and CDR2 is YFSETQ. There are 16 residues in the CDR3.

There are a few counts of this clonotype. The J gene is TRBJ1-2, the V gene TRBV6-1; 8 bases fit TRBD1. This CDR3 spans 14 amino acids. CDR1 is MNHNS, CDR2 SASEGT, per germline. V lost 8 bases, J lost 5 bases, and 10 bases stayed unmatched. The DNA of the CDR3 is TGTGCCAGCCAGACAGGGGCCTCTCGGTATGGCTACACCTTC. Translated, it gives CASQTGASRYGYTF.

The chain employs TRBV12-3 or TRBV12-4 and TRBJ2-3; 8 nucleotides line up with TRBD2. Trimming removed 7 bases from V and 4 bases from J; junction bases left unmatched: 10. The CDR3 length is 15 residues. The CDR3 spells CASTQGPAGADTQYF. In DNA form, the CDR3 reads TGTGCCAGCACTCAGGGACCAGCGGGAGCAGATACGCAGTATTTT.

This clonotype was picked up a small number of times. The chain is built from TRBV11-2 and TRBJ2-3; a weak D match, TRBD1 (8 bases). Trimming removed 3 bases at V and 3 bases at J, with 13 bases between. In germline, CDR1 is SGHAT, CDR2 FQNNGV. This CDR3 comprises 15 residues. Here the CDR3 reads CASSFGQGGTDTQYF. CDR3 in DNA: TGTGCCAGCAGCTTCGGACAGGGAGGGACAGATACGCAGTATTTT.

The chain uses TRBV3-1 and TRBJ2-5; either TRBD1 or TRBD2 may supply D (5 bases each). Trimming shortened V by 0 bases and J by 5 bases, and 10 bases separated the two germline ends. CDR1 LGHDT and CDR2 YNNKEL come from the germline V gene (reference sequence). The CDR3 spans 14 residues. This CDR3 reads CASSQEGTGETQYF. CDR3 bases: TGTGCCAGCAGCCAAGAGGGGACCGGGGAGACCCAGTACTTC.

The chain recombines TRBV12-3 or TRBV12-4 with TRBJ1-5; D uncertain. V lost 1 base and J lost 2, with 6 bases in between. CDR3 size: 14 residues. The CDR3 reads CASSLGNRNQPQHF. Here the CDR3 DNA reads TGTGCCAGCAGTTTAGGCAATCGCAATCAGCCCCAGCATTTT.

This clonotype was found a few times. The gene calls are TRBV7-3 and TRBJ2-2; a weak D match, TRBD2 (6 bases). Germline CDR1 reads SGHTA; CDR2 reads FQGTGA. V lost 5 bases, J lost 7 bases, and 14 bases lay in between. This CDR3 comprises 14 residues. CDR3: CASSENTGVGELFF. The CDR3 coding sequence is TGTGCCAGCAGCGAAAACACGGGAGTCGGGGAGCTGTTTTTT.

The V call is TRBV7-2, the J call TRBJ2-5, with 7 bases identical to TRBD2. The trim removed 1 base at V and 6 bases at J, leaving 11 bases unmatched. CDR3 size: 16 residues. Germline assignment: CDR1 SGHTA and CDR2 FQGNSA. CDR3 in DNA: TGTGCCAGCAGCTTAGGTTCGTCTAGCGGACAAAAGACCCAGTACTTC. Translating gives CASSLGSSSGQKTQYF.

This clonotype was recorded at least ten times. This rearrangement joins TRBV29-1 to TRBJ2-3; D tentatively fits TRBD1 or TRBD2 (5 bases each). The CDR3 has 16 residues. The V and J ends lost 7 bases and 3 bases respectively, with 23 bases between them. The germline gives CDR1 SQVTM, CDR2 ANQGSEA. CDR3 region: CSARTLGDLATDTQYF. CDR3 nucleotide sequence: TGCAGCGCTCGGACTCTGGGGGATTTGGCGACAGATACGCAGTATTTT.

The V gene is TRBV6-6, the J gene TRBJ2-3; TRBD2 aligns across 9 bases. The CDR3 has 14 residues. CDR1 is MNHNY, CDR2 SVGAGI, per germline (reference sequence). V was pared by 6 bases and J by 6 bases, with 7 bases of the junction left unmatched. Here the CDR3 reads CASSPSGGPDTQYF. In DNA, the CDR3 is TGTGCCAGCAGCCCGAGCGGGGGGCCCGATACGCAGTATTTT.

This clonotype was seen a handful of times. The gene calls are TRBV14 and TRBJ2-7; D is uncertain. The V end was cut by 4 bases, the J end by 1 base, with 14 bases between. CDR3 size: 15 residues. Germline V lookup: CDR1 SGHDN, CDR2 FVKESK. The chain's CDR3 is CASSPLSGSSYEQYF. In DNA, the CDR3 is TGTGCCAGCAGCCCGTTGTCGGGTTCGTCCTACGAGCAGTACTTC.

This clonotype occurred a few times. At one end the junction does not follow the germline gene, possibly because of a read error. V and J are TRBV7-7 and TRBJ2-1; D perhaps matches TRBD1 (6 bases). Looked up from germline, CDR1 is SSHAT and CDR2 is FNYEAQ (reference sequence). The CDR3 is 13 amino acids. The CDR3 loop is CASSLDRFNEQFF. CDR3 in DNA: TGTGCTAGCAGCTTAGACAGGTTCAATGAGCAGTTCTTC.

The rearrangement uses TRBV20-1 and TRBJ1-4, with a possible D match to TRBD1 (5 bases). CDR3 size: 16 residues. The V gene's germline CDR1 is DFQATT and CDR2 SNEGSKA (reference sequence). Trimming took 6 bases from V and 4 from J, leaving 21 bases between them. The CDR3 DNA follows: TGCAGTGCCCAAAATTACGAGACAGCTCTTAATGAAAAACTGTTTTTT. Its protein is CSAQNYETALNEKLFF.